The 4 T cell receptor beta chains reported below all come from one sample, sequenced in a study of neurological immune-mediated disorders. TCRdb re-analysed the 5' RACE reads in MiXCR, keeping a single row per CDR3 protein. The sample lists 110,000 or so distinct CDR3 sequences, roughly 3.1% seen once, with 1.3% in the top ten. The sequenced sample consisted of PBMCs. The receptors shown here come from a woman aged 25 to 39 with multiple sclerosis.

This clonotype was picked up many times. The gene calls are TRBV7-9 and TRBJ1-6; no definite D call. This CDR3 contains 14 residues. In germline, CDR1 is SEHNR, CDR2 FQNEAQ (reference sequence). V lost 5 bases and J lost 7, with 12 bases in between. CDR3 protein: CASSPFPGNSPLHF. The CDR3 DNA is TGTGCCAGCAGCCCTTTTCCGGGGAATTCACCCCTCCACTTT. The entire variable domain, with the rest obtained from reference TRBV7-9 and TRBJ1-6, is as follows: DTGVSQNPRHKITKRGQNVTFRCDPISEHNRLYWYRQTLGQGPEFLTYFQNEAQLEKSRLLSDRFSAERPKGSFSTLEIQRTEQGDSAMYLCASSPFPGNSPLHFGNGTRLTVT.

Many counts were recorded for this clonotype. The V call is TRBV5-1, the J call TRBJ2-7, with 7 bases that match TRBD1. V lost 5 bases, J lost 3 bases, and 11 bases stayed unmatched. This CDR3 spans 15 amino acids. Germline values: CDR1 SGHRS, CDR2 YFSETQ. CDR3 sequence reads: CASRPPDRVGYEQYF. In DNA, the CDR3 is TGCGCCAGCAGACCCCCCGACAGGGTGGGCTACGAGCAGTACTTC.

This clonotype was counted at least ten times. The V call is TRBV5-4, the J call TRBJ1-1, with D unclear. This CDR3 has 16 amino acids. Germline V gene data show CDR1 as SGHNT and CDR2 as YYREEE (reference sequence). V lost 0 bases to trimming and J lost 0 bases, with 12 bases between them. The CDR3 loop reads CASSLAEYSMNTEAFF. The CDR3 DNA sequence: TGTGCCAGCAGCTTGGCGGAGTATTCCATGAACACTGAAGCTTTCTTT.

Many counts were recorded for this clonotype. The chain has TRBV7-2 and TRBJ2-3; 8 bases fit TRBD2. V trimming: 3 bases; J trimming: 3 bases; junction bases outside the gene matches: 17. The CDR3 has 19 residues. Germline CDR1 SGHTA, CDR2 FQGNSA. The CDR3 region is CASSLFRGPGGGFTDTQYF. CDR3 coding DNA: TGTGCCAGCAGCTTGTTTCGGGGGCCGGGAGGGGGGTTTACAGATACGCAGTATTTT.